The next 20 T cell receptor beta chains were all read from a single sample in a study of shared clonotypes between healthy human individuals. The method was immunoSEQ multiplex PCR; TCRdb's version includes in-frame clones alone and lacks a portion of them. The sample records roughly 2.5 million clones, more than 90% being singletons. Sequenced sample: naive CD4+ T cells sorted from blood. Subset indicated: CD45RA+ positively selected. Receptors were obtained from a man aged 18 to 35 in good health.

The chain combines TRBV5-1 with TRBJ2-7; 12 positions agree with TRBD1. V dropped 3 bases and J dropped 5; count of bases not matched to a gene: 9. Germline V CDR1 and CDR2: SGHRS, YFSETQ. The CDR3 sequence is 16 residues long. CDR3 sequence reads: CASSSGTGGSGNEQYF. The CDR3 DNA reads TGCGCCAGCAGCTCCGGGACAGGGGGCTCTGGGAACGAGCAGTACTTC.

In the case of this clone: The sample carries other DNA sequences with the same CDR3. V is TRBV27 and J is TRBJ1-1, with 7 bases that match TRBD1. The CDR3 contains 14 residues. Looked up from germline, CDR1 is MNHEY and CDR2 is SMNVEV (reference sequence). The junction had 2 bases not matched to a gene; V was cut back by 4 bases and J by 0 bases. CDR3 amino acids: CASSSTGLNTEAFF. For the CDR3, the DNA is TGTGCCAGCAGTTCGACAGGGTTGAACACTGAAGCTTTCTTT.

The rearrangement uses TRBV2 and TRBJ2-5, with no clear D. The germline V gene has CDR1 SNHLY and CDR2 FYNNEI. Trimming took off 6 bases at V and 4 bases at J, with 9 bases between the two ends. The CDR3 totals 12 residues. CDR3 sequence reads: CASRDEPETQYF. The CDR3 bases are TGTGCCAGCAGGGACGAGCCAGAGACCCAGTACTTC.

This sequence joins TRBV11-2 and TRBJ1-2, with a possible D match to TRBD1 (6 bases). The germline CDR1 and CDR2 sequences are SGHAT and FQNNGV. CDR3 length: 15 amino acids. Trimming took off 0 bases at V and 4 bases at J, with 12 bases between the two ends. The CDR3 sequence: CASSLDLGQSYGYTF. CDR3 bases: TGTGCCAGCAGCTTAGATCTTGGACAGTCCTATGGCTACACCTTC.

Worth noting for this clone: Other DNA sequences in the sample encode the same CDR3. The genes are TRBV2 and TRBJ1-1; D remains unclear. V shed 6 bases and J shed 3 bases, with 5 bases lying between them. The CDR3 contains 11 residues. Germline loops: CDR1 SNHLY, CDR2 FYNNEI. CDR3 residues: CASSGYTEAFF. In nucleotides, the CDR3 is TGTGCCAGCAGCGGCTACACTGAAGCTTTCTTT.

This clone was found once. The chain is built from TRBV6-5 and TRBJ2-2, with TRBD1 matching over 10 bases. Losses at the gene ends were 5 bases for V and 7 bases for J; bases not matched to a gene: 4. Germline V gives CDR1 MNHEY, CDR2 SVGAGI. The CDR3 is 14 amino acids. CDR3 in amino acids: CASSGQGGGGELFF. The DNA of the CDR3 is TGTGCCAGCAGTGGACAGGGGGGCGGCGGGGAGCTGTTTTTT.

Remarks on this clone: Other DNA sequences in this specimen translate into the identical CDR3. This sequence joins TRBV5-6 and TRBJ1-5; TRBD1 is a possible D gene (6 bases). Trimming pared 1 base from V and 0 bases from J, leaving 8 bases between. The germline V gene encodes CDR1 SGHDT and CDR2 YYEEEE. This CDR3 is 15 amino acids long. This CDR3 is CASSLRGSSNQPQHF. Here the CDR3 DNA reads TGTGCCAGCAGCTTGAGGGGGAGTAGCAATCAGCCCCAGCATTTT.

The V and J genes are TRBV1 and TRBJ2-5; the table calls TRBD2, which could not be checked here. TRBV1 is a pseudogene locus. The CDR3 covers 15 residues. CDR3 region: CTSSQDGGACETQYF. DNA for the CDR3: TGCACCAGCAGCCAGGACGGGGGGGCATGTGAGACCCAGTACTTC.

Worth noting for this clone: The sample holds other DNA sequences that translate to the same CDR3. The chain has TRBV7-3 and TRBJ2-3; 7 positions agree with TRBD1. From germline, CDR1 is SGHTA and CDR2 FQGTGA. The ends lost 4 bases at V and 1 base at J; junction bases unmatched: 2. The CDR3 covers 14 residues. CDR3 in DNA: TGTGCCAGCAGCTCAGGACAGGGCACAGATACGCAGTATTTT. Residues: CASSSGQGTDTQYF.

In DNA, the CDR3 is TGTGCCAGCAGTGAACTAGCGGGAGCACTCATTCAGTACTTC. Its translation is CASSELAGALIQYF. The genes are TRBV6-1 and TRBJ2-4; 10 bases line up with TRBD2. V shed 2 bases, J shed 9 bases, and the junction held 4 bases outside the gene matches. The CDR3 runs 14 residues. The V gene's germline CDR1 is MNHNS and CDR2 SASEGT.

The CDR3 nucleotides are TGTGCCAGCAGCCCAGGTCGTCGGGGTAACAATGAGCAGTTCTTC. This sequence encodes CASSPGRRGNNEQFF. The rearrangement joins TRBV7-2 to TRBJ2-1; a possible D gene is TRBD2 (5 bases). Germline CDR1 SGHTA, CDR2 FQGNSA. This CDR3 comprises 15 residues. The V end was cut by 5 bases, the J end by 5 bases, with 16 bases between. The entire variable domain, with the rest obtained from reference TRBV7-2 and TRBJ2-1, is as follows: GAGVSQSPSNKVTEKGKDVELRCDPISGHTALYWYRQSLGQGLEFLIYFQGNSAPDKSGLPSDRFSAERTGGSVSTLTIQRTQQEDSAVYLCASSPGRRGNNEQFFGPGTRLTVL.

The gene calls are TRBV7-2 and TRBJ2-7; D is unresolved. The length of the CDR3 is 13 residues. The germline CDR1 and CDR2 sequences are SGHTA and FQGNSA. Deletions cut 5 bases from V and 6 bases from J, with 14 bases between. CDR3 protein: CASSPRTSPEQYF. The CDR3 DNA is TGTGCCAGCAGCCCCCGGACCAGCCCCGAGCAGTACTTC.

The chain combines TRBV30 with TRBJ1-2; TRBD1 agrees at 10 bases. V lost 3 bases and J lost 6; bases outside the gene matches: 7. Germline values: CDR1 GTSNPN, CDR2 SVGIG (reference sequence). This CDR3 has 14 amino acids. CDR3 DNA sequence: TGTGCCTGGAGCCTCTTCGGGACAGGGGATGGCTACACCTTC. Protein: CAWSLFGTGDGYTF.

The rearrangement uses TRBV27 and TRBJ2-3; possible D gene TRBD2, 5 bases. CDR3 length: 15 residues. V was cut by 0 bases and J by 2 bases, with 9 bases left in between. Germline-derived CDR1 and CDR2 are MNHEY and SMNVEV (reference sequence). CDR3 bases: TGTGCCAGCAGTTTATCTGAGACTATCACAGATACGCAGTATTTT. This gives the protein CASSLSETITDTQYF.

To note about this clone: One end of the junction fails to match germline, which may point to a read error. The rearrangement joins TRBV7-7 to TRBJ2-7, with 7 nucleotides matching TRBD1. CDR3 length: 14 residues. The germline V gene has CDR1 SSHAT and CDR2 FNYEAQ (reference sequence). DNA of the CDR3: TGTGCTAGCAGCTCGGGACAGTCGGGGAAGGAGCAGTACTTC. Amino acid sequence: CASSSGQSGKEQYF. Based on the CDR3 plus reference TRBV7-7 and TRBJ2-7, the full variable domain is GAGVSQSPRYKVTKRGQDVTLRCDPISSHATLYWYQQALGQGPEFLTYFNYEAQPDKSGLPSDRFSAERPEGSISTLTIQRTEQRDSAMYRCASSSGQSGKEQYFGPGTRLTVT.

The chain couples TRBV5-5 to TRBJ1-1; D not certain. The germline CDR1 and CDR2 sequences are SGHKS and YYEKEE (reference sequence). CDR3 length equals 14 residues. V was shortened by 0 bases and J by 8 bases, with 14 bases between the two germline ends. CDR3 in DNA: TGTGCCAGCAGCTTGGCCGGTCCAGCTCTAGAAGCTTTCTTT. This encodes CASSLAGPALEAFF.

The chain employs TRBV10-3 and TRBJ1-1; possibly TRBD1 for D (5 bases). The CDR3 sequence is 15 residues long. Germline-derived CDR1 and CDR2 are ENHRY and SYGVKD. The V gene lost 4 bases and the J gene lost 4 bases, with 16 bases spanning the gap. Here the CDR3 reads CAISVVGGIGTEAFF. CDR3 nucleotides: TGTGCCATCAGTGTCGTGGGGGGGATAGGCACTGAAGCTTTCTTT.

The V call is TRBV30, the J call TRBJ2-7; the D is unclear. Germline CDR1 is GTSNPN and CDR2 is SVGIG (reference sequence). The CDR3 has 12 residues. V lost 0 bases and J lost 7, with 10 bases in between. CDR3 nucleotides: TGTGCCTGGAGTGTGGGATCGAGGGAGCAGTACTTC. Translating it yields CAWSVGSREQYF.

The rearrangement links TRBV9 to TRBJ1-4, with 10 bases that match TRBD1. The CDR3 runs 15 residues. Germline CDR1 is SGDLS and CDR2 is YYNGEE. J was trimmed by 4 bases and V by 2 bases; bases with no gene match: 2. The CDR3 loop is CASSVRDRGNEKLFF. The DNA of the CDR3 is TGTGCCAGCAGCGTCCGGGACAGGGGTAATGAAAAACTGTTTTTT.

In regard to this clone: Different DNA sequences within this sample yield the same CDR3. The chain employs TRBV18 and TRBJ1-2; D gene ambiguous. Deletions cut 3 bases from V and 3 bases from J, with 11 bases between. The CDR3 length is 14 residues. The germline V gene encodes CDR1 KGHSH and CDR2 LQKENI. The CDR3 bases are TGTGCCAGCTCACCCGCAGAAGGACACTATGGCTACACCTTC. Amino acid sequence: CASSPAEGHYGYTF.